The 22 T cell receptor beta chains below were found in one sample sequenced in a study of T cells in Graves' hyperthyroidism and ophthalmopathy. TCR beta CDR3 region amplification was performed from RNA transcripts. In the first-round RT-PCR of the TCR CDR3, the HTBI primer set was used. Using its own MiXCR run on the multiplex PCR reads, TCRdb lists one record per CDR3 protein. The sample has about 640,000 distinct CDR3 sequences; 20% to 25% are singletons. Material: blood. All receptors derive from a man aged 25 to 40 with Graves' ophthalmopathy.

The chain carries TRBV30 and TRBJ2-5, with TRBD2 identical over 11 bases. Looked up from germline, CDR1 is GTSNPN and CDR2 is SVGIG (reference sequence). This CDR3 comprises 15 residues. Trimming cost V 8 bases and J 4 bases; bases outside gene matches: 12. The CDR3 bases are TGTGCCGGGGCGACTAGCGGGAAAGGTGGAGAGACCCAGTACTTC. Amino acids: CAGATSGKGGETQYF. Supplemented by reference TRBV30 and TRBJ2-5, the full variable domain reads SQTIHQWPATLVQPVGSPLSLECTVEGTSNPNLYWYRQAAGRGLQLLFYSVGIGQISSEVPQNLSASRPQDRQFILSSKKLLLSDSGFYLCAGATSGKGGETQYFGPGTRLLVL.

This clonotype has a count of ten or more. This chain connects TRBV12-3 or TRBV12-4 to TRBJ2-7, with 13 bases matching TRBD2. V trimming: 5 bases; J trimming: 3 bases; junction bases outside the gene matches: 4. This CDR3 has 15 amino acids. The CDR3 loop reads CASSPGLAGLYEQYF. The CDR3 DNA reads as TGTGCCAGCAGTCCGGGACTAGCGGGGCTCTACGAGCAGTACTTC.

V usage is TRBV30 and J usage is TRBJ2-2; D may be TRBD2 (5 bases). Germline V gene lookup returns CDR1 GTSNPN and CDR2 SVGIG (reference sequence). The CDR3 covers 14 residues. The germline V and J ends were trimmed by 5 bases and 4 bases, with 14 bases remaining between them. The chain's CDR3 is CAWESGVGTGELFF. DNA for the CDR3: TGTGCCTGGGAGAGCGGAGTCGGCACCGGGGAGCTGTTTTTT.

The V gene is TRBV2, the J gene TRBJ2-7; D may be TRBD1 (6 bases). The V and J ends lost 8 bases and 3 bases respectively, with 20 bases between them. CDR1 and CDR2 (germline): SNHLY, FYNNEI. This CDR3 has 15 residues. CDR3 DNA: TGTGCCAGCCACGGGGACACTACCGCCGGCTACGAGCAGTACTTC. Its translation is CASHGDTTAGYEQYF. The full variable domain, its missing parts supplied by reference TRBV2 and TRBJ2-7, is EPEVTQTPSHQVTQMGQEVILRCVPISNHLYFYWYRQILGQKVEFLVSFYNNEISEKSEIFDDQFSVERPDGSNFTLKIRSTKLEDSAMYFCASHGDTTAGYEQYFGPGTRLTVT.

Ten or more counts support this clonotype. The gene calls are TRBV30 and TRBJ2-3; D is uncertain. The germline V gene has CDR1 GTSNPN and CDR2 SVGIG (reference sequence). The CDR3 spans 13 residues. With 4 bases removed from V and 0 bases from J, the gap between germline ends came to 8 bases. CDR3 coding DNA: TGTGCCTGGAAGAATCCTAGCACAGATACGCAGTATTTT. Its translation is CAWKNPSTDTQYF.

CDR3 in DNA: TGTGCCAGCAGCCTAACCCCAGACAGGAGTAACTATGGCTACACCTTC. Translated: CASSLTPDRSNYGYTF. The rearrangement joins TRBV4-2 to TRBJ1-2, with a tentative D call TRBD1 (6 bases). In germline, CDR1 is LGHNA, CDR2 YNFKEQ. V was pared by 4 bases and J by 1 base, with 16 bases between. The CDR3 totals 16 residues.

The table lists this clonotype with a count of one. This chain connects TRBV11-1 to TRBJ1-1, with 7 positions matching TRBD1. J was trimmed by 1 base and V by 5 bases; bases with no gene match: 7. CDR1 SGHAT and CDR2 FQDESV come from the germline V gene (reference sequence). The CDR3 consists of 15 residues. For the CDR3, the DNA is TGTGCCAGCAGCCAAAGGACAGGTCCGAACACTGAAGCTTTCTTT. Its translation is CASSQRTGPNTEAFF.

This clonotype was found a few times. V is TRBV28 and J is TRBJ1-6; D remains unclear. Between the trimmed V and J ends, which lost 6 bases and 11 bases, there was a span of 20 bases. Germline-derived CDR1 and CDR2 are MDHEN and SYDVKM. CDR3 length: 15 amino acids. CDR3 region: CASSPSTHSPPPLHF. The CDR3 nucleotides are TGTGCCAGCAGCCCGTCGACCCACTCTCCACCACCCCTCCACTTT.

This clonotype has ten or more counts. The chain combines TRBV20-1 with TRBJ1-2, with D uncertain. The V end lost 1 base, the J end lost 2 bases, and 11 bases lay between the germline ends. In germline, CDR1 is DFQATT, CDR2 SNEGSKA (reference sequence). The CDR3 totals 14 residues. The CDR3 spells CSARGQTSNYGYTF. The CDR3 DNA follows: TGCAGTGCTAGAGGGCAGACTTCGAACTATGGCTACACCTTC.

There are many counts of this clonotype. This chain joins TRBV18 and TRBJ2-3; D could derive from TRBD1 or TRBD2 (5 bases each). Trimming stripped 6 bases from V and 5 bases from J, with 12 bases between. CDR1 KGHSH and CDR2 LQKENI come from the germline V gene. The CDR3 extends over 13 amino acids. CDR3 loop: CASSGREIDTQYF. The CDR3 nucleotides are TGTGCCAGCTCCGGCAGGGAGATAGATACGCAGTATTTT. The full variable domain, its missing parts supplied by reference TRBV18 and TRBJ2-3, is NAGVMQNPRHLVRRRGQEARLRCSPMKGHSHVYWYRQLPEEGLKFMVYLQKENIIDESGMPKERFSAEFPKEGPSILRIQQVVRGDSAAYFCASSGREIDTQYFGPGTRLTVL.

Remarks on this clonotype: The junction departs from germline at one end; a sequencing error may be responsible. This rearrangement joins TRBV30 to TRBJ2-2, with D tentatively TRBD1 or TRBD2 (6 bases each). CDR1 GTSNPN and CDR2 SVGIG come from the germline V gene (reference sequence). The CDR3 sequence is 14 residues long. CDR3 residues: CAYATGTSNRELSF. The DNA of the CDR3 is TGTGCCTACGCAACCGGGACATCGAACCGGGAGCTGTCTTTT.

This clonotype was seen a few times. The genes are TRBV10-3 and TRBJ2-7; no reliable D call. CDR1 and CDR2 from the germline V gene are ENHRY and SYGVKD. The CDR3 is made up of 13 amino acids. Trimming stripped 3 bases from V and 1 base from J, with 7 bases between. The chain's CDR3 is CAISDQTSYEQYF. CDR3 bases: TGTGCCATCAGTGATCAGACGTCCTACGAGCAGTACTTC.

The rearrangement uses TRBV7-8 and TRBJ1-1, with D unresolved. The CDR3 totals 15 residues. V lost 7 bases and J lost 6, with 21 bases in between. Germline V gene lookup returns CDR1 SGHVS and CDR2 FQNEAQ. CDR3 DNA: TGTGCCAGCACTATTCGGACGGGGATAACGGCTGAAGCTTTCTTT. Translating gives CASTIRTGITAEAFF.

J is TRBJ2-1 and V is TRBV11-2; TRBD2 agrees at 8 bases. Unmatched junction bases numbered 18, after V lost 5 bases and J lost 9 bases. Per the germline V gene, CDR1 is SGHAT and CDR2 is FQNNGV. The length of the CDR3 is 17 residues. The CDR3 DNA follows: TGTGCCAGCAGCAGGACCCGTAGCGGGACCCGATTGGGTGAGCAGTTCTTC. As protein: CASSRTRSGTRLGEQFF.

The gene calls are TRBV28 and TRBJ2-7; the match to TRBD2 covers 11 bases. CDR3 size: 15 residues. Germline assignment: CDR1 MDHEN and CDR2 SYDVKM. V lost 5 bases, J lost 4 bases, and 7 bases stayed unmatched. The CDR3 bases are TGTGCCAGCAGTCTTACTAGCGGGGGACGATACGAGCAGTACTTC. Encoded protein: CASSLTSGGRYEQYF. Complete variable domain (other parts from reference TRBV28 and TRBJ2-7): DVKVTQSSRYLVKRTGEKVFLECVQDMDHENMFWYRQDPGLGLRLIYFSYDVKMKEKGDIPEGYSVSREKKERFSLILESASTNQTSMYLCASSLTSGGRYEQYFGPGTRLTVT.

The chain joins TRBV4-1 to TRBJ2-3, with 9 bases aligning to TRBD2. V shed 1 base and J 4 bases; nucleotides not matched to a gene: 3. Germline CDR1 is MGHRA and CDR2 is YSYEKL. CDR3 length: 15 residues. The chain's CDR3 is CASSQVSGSSDTQYF. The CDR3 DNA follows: TGCGCCAGCAGCCAAGTTAGCGGGAGTTCAGATACGCAGTATTTT.

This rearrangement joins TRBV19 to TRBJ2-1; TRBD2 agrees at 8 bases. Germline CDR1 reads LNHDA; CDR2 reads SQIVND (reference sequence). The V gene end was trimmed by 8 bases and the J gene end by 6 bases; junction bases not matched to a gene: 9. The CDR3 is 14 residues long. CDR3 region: CASLGAGGLNEQFF. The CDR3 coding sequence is TGTGCCAGTCTAGGGGCGGGAGGTCTCAATGAGCAGTTCTTC. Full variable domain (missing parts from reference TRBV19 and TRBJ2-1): DGGITQSPKYLFRKEGQNVTLSCEQNLNHDAMYWYRQDPGQGLRLIYYSQIVNDFQKGDIAEGYSVSREKKESFPLTVTSAQKNPTAFYLCASLGAGGLNEQFFGPGTRLTVL.

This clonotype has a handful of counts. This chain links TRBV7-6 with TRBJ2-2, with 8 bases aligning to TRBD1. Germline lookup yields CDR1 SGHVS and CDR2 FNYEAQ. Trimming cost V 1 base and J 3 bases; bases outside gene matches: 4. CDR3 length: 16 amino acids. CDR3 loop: CASSLVVTGDTGELFF. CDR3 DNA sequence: TGTGCCAGCAGCTTAGTAGTGACAGGGGACACCGGGGAGCTGTTTTTT.

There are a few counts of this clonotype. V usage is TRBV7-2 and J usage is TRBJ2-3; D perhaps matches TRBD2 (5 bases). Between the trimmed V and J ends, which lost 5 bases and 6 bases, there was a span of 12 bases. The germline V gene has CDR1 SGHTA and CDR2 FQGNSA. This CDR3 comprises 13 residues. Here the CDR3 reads CASSPTRRDTQYF. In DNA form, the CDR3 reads TGTGCCAGCAGCCCAACTAGGCGGGATACGCAGTATTTT.

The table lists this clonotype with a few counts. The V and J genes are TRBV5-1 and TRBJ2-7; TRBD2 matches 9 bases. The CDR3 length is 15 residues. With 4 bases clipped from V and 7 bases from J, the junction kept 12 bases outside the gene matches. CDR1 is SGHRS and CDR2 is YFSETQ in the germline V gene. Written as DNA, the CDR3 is TGCGCCAGCAGCCCCCGGGTAGCGGGAGCTGATGAGCAGTACTTC. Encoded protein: CASSPRVAGADEQYF.

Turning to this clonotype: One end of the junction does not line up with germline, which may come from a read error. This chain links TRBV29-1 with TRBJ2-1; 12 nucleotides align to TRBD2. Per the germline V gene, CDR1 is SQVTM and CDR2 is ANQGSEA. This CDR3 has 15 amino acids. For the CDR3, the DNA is TGCAGCGTCATATTGGGACTAGCGGGTTACAATGAGCAATTCTTC. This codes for CSVILGLAGYNEQFF.

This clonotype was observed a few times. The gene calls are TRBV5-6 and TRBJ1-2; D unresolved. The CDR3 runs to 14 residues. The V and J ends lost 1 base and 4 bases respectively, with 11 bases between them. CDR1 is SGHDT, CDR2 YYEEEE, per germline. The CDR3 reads CASSLSIETYGYTF. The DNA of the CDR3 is TGTGCCAGCAGCTTGTCTATAGAAACCTATGGCTACACCTTC.